This T cell receptor beta chain was recovered during a study of OX40 agonist ivuxolimab in advanced cancers. Background for the entire study: Ivuxolimab, which targeted the costimulatory receptor OX40 (CD134), was an agonistic, fully human IgG2 monoclonal antibody. Intravenous ivuxolimab was administered to patients every 2 weeks at six dose levels: 0.01, 0.1, 0.3, 1.5, 3 and 10 mg/kg. Among the roughly 50 dose-escalation patients, some 20 had hepatocellular carcinoma, roughly 15 melanoma, 9 renal cell carcinoma and 9 head and neck cancer. The dose-escalation cohort was 80% to 90% male with a mean age of about 58 years, ranging from roughly 23 to 80. Patients were allowed to have had prior anti-PD-1, anti-PD-L1 or anti-CTLA-4 therapy, and around 41% of the dose-escalation patients had previously received checkpoint inhibitors. Three dose-escalation patients achieved partial responses, one with hepatocellular carcinoma and two with cutaneous melanoma. The purpose of peripheral TCRbeta sequencing was to test whether ivuxolimab changed TCR sequence diversity and led to clonal T-cell expansion. The paper reports the monotherapy dose-escalation portion (N = 52 patients) of the phase I ivuxolimab trial.

Genomic DNA was isolated from the sorted cells so that the TCRbeta CDR3 region could be sequenced. The immunoSEQ Assay was used to sequence the TCRbeta CDR3 regions. The source is immuneACCESS, and TCRdb retained only in-frame sequences with V and J called. Part of the clones is not carried over; for the studies checked, unresolved V genes explain less than half of this, and the remainder is unexplained. The sample profile shows about 20,000 clones; 75% to 90% of them were found once. Less than 15% of the sample lies in the top ten. About this clone: No antigen is known for it. No per-base quality is available; no much larger clone lies one base away.

Beyond this particular receptor, the publication reports: Low levels of normalized T-cell clonal expansion were also seen in some nonresponding patients. Antigen specificity was not determined for the clonally expanded peripheral T cells. At doses of 0.1 to 3.0 mg/kg, clonal expansion of both CD4+ and CD8+ blood T cells was observed from baseline to week 6. Partial responders in the 0.1-3.0 mg/kg groups had among the lowest normalized peripheral clonal expansion, especially among CD8+ T cells. After ivuxolimab, CD8+ T cells had more expanded clones than CD4+ T cells on average.

From a lookup of the germline V gene, CDR1 and CDR2 are LGHNA and YNFKEQ. V and J are truncated by 0 bases and 0 bases respectively, leaving an intervening sequence of 8 bases. There are 16 amino acids in the CDR3, from cysteine to phenylalanine inclusive. Only CDR3 DNA remains: 48 bases, in frame from the first base. Patients with a history of autoimmune disease or receiving systemic immunosuppression were excluded from the trial. Peripheral blood for TCR sequencing was drawn from every dose cohort at baseline, at cycle 4 day 1 and at cycle 7 day 1. The samples were drawn from a first-in-human, open-label, multicenter phase I dose-escalation trial of ivuxolimab. Adults with locally advanced or metastatic melanoma, renal cell carcinoma, hepatocellular carcinoma or head and neck squamous cell carcinoma were enrolled in the trial. Before TCR sequencing, CD4+ T cells and CD8+ T cells were sorted from peripheral blood as separate populations.

The sample was CD4+ or CD8+ T cells sorted from blood, taken in a trial of the OX40 agonist ivuxolimab. This TCR was recovered from an adult with an advanced solid tumor such as melanoma, head and neck, liver or kidney cancer. The V gene is TRBV4-2 and the J gene is TRBJ2-2; the D gene identity is not certain. The CDR3 has the sequence CASSQETYSNTGELFF. The DNA sequence is given as TGTGCCAGCAGCCAAGAAACGTACTCGAACACCGGGGAGCTGTTTTTT.